The sequence of this T cell receptor (beta chain) was determined in a study of blood T cell repertoires in COVID-19. The wider study: Researchers got acute and convalescent COVID-19 samples from the United States, Italy and Spain.

This CDR3 comprises 15 residues. The germline gives CDR1 LGHDT, CDR2 YNNKEL (reference sequence). The V and J ends lost 6 bases and 1 base respectively, with 15 bases between them. Per the authors' pipeline: Reference gene primer amplification gave nucleated cell count estimates. The repertoire was sequenced with immunoSEQ multiplex PCR; TCRdb's copy has only in-frame clones and lacks some. V and J calls and clone size are copied from that table; D and trimming were computed from the DNA. Among more than 40,000 clones listed, roughly 80% were seen once. The V call is TRBV3-1 (or the pseudogene TRBV3-2), the J call TRBJ2-5, with a weak D call TRBD2 (7 bases). The source material was peripheral blood. The receptor comes from a man aged 45 to 65 with active COVID-19. The CDR3 here is CASSAGGAFQETQYF. The DNA of the CDR3 is TGTGCCAGCAGTGCTGGGGGGGCCTTCCAAGAGACCCAGTACTTC.